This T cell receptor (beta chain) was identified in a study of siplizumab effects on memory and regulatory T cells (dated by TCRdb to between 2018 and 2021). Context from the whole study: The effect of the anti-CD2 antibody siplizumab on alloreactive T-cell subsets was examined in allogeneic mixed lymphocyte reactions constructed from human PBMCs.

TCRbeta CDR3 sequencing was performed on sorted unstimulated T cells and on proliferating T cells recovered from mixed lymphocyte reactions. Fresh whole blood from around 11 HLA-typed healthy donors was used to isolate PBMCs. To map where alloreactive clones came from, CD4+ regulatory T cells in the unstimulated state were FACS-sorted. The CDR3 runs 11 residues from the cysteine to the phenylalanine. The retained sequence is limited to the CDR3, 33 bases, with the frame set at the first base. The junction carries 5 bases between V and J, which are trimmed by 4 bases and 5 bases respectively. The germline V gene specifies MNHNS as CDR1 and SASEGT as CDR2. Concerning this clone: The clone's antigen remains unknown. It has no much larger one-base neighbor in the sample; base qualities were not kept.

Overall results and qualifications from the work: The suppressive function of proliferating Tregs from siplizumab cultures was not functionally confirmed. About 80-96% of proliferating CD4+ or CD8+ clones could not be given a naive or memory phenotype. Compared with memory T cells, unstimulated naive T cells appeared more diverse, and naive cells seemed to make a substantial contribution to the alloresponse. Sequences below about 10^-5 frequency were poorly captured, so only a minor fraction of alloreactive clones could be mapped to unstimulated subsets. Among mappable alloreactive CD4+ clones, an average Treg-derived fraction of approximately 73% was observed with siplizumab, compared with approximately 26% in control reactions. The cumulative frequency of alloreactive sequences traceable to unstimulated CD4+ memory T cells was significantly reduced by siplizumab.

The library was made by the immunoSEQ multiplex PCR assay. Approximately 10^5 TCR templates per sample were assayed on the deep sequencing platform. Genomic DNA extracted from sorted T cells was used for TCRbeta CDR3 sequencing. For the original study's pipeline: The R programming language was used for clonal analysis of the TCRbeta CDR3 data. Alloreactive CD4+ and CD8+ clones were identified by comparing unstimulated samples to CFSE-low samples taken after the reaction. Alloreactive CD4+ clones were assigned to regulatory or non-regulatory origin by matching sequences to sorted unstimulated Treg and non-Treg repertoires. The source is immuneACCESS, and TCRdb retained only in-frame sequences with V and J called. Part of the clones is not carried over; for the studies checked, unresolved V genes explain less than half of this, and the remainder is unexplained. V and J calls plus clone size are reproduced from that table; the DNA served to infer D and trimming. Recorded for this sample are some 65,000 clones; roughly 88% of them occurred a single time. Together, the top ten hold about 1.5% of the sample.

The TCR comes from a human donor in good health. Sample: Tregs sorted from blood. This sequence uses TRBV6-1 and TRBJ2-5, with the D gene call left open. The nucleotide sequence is TGTGCCAGCAGTGGACTTGAGACCCAGTACTTC. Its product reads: CASSGLETQYF.